The 21 T cell receptor beta chains reported below all come from one sample, sequenced in a study of T cell responses to AZD1222 COVID-19 vaccine. Here immunoSEQ multiplex PCR was the method, and the copy in TCRdb shows in-frame clones only, minus some. The table includes around 91,000 clones, 91% detected once. The source was peripheral blood, collected 28 days after the second AZD1222 dose. These receptors were taken from an adult who received the AZD1222 COVID-19 vaccine.

The chain employs TRBV5-4 and TRBJ1-1, with D perhaps TRBD1 (5 bases). This CDR3 comprises 15 residues. V shed 4 bases and J shed 7 bases, with 20 bases lying between them. CDR1 is SGHNT, CDR2 YYREEE, per germline (reference sequence). The CDR3 spells CASSMIRDGMSEAFF. DNA of the CDR3: TGTGCCAGCAGCATGATCCGGGACGGGATGAGTGAAGCTTTCTTT.

This clone was seen a single time. The rearrangement links TRBV6-6 to TRBJ2-6; no clear D gene. CDR1 and CDR2 (germline): MNHNY, SVGAGI (reference sequence). The CDR3 sequence is 15 residues long. The V end was cut by 10 bases, the J end by 0 bases, with 13 bases between. Here the CDR3 DNA reads TGTGCCACTCTGGACGGTAGCTCTGGGGCCAACGTCCTGACTTTC. It yields the protein CATLDGSSGANVLTF.

The J gene is TRBJ1-4, the V gene TRBV6-5, with D perhaps TRBD1 (6 bases). Deletions cut 7 bases from V and 8 bases from J, with 14 bases between. Germline CDR1 is MNHEY and CDR2 is SVGAGI. The CDR3 contains 13 residues. Written as DNA, the CDR3 is TGTGCCAGCAACCAGGGGCAGGGGGAAAAACTGTTTTTT. Encoded protein: CASNQGQGEKLFF.

CDR3 nucleotides: TGTGCCAGCAGCTTGGGAGAAGGCGGCACCATATATTTT. As protein: CASSLGEGGTIYF. This chain links TRBV5-4 with TRBJ1-3; D is undetermined. CDR1 and CDR2 (germline): SGHNT, YYREEE (reference sequence). The V gene lost 0 bases and the J gene lost 9 bases, with 10 bases spanning the gap. The CDR3 spans 13 residues.

This rearrangement joins TRBV6-5 to TRBJ1-4; unclear D gene. This CDR3 is 16 amino acids long. The germline V and J ends were trimmed by 0 bases and 4 bases, with 12 bases remaining between them. Per germline, CDR1 MNHEY and CDR2 SVGAGI. In DNA, the CDR3 is TGTGCCAGCAGTTACTCGGGAGGGCAGAGTAATGAAAAACTGTTTTTT. Its translation is CASSYSGGQSNEKLFF.

The chain couples TRBV18 to TRBJ1-6; D is unclear. The CDR3 consists of 14 residues. Trimming left V 2 bases short and J 8 bases short, with 10 bases between. From germline, CDR1 is KGHSH and CDR2 LQKENI. The CDR3 coding sequence is TGTGCCAGCTCACCAAGCGACCTCGATTCACCCCTCCACTTT. Protein product: CASSPSDLDSPLHF.

This clone was detected only once. This chain joins TRBV28 and TRBJ1-5; D is possibly TRBD1 (5 bases). Germline V lookup: CDR1 MDHEN, CDR2 SYDVKM. The CDR3 has 16 residues. Trimming removed 8 bases at V and 4 bases at J, with 21 bases between. The DNA for the CDR3 is TGTGCCAGCTGTTGGTGGGTCGGGGCTGGGAATCAGCCCCAGCATTTT. Translating gives CASCWWVGAGNQPQHF.

V usage is TRBV5-1 and J usage is TRBJ2-1, with 8 bases fitting TRBD1. Germline CDR1 is SGHRS and CDR2 is YFSETQ. The CDR3 totals 13 residues. Germline trimming cut 4 bases from V and 10 bases from J; bases unmatched to any gene: 7. CDR3 in amino acids: CASSIGQGWEQFF. CDR3 nucleotide sequence: TGCGCCAGCAGCATAGGACAGGGATGGGAGCAGTTCTTC.

This chain connects TRBV24-1 to TRBJ2-6, with D perhaps given as TRBD1 or TRBD2 (5 bases each). Germline values: CDR1 KGHDR, CDR2 SFDVKD. This CDR3 has 16 residues. Trimming pared 3 bases from V and 4 bases from J, leaving 12 bases between. CDR3 region: CATSDGGSAGANVLTF. In DNA form, the CDR3 reads TGTGCCACCAGTGATGGGGGATCCGCCGGGGCCAACGTCCTGACTTTC.

The CDR3 bases are TGTGCCAGCAGCCCTGGACAGCCGGGTCCCTCACCCCTCCACTTT. Its protein product is CASSPGQPGPSPLHF. The chain is built from TRBV9 and TRBJ1-6; tentatively, D is TRBD1 (6 bases). Germline V gives CDR1 SGDLS, CDR2 YYNGEE. Between the trimmed V and J ends, which lost 4 bases and 10 bases, there was a span of 18 bases. The CDR3 totals 15 residues. The full variable domain, its missing parts supplied by reference TRBV9 and TRBJ1-6, is DSGVTQTPKHLITATGQRVTLRCSPRSGDLSVYWYQQSLDQGLQFLIQYYNGEERAKGNILERFSAQQFPDLHSELNLSSLELGDSALYFCASSPGQPGPSPLHFGNGTRLTVT.

Comment on this clone: Other DNA sequences in the same sample also yield this CDR3. The genes are TRBV5-1 and TRBJ2-3; TRBD1 might be the D (6 bases). Germline V lookup: CDR1 SGHRS, CDR2 YFSETQ. The germline V and J ends were trimmed by 6 bases and 6 bases, with 14 bases remaining between them. The length of the CDR3 is 13 residues. CDR3 sequence (DNA): TGCGCCAGCACAGCCAAAAGGGGGGATACGCAGTATTTT. It yields the protein CASTAKRGDTQYF.

The chain links TRBV7-2 to TRBJ2-2; weak D call: TRBD2 (6 bases). Trimming stripped 4 bases from V and 5 bases from J, with 14 bases between. The CDR3 loop spans 15 amino acids. Germline-derived CDR1 and CDR2 are SGHTA and FQGNSA. DNA for the CDR3: TGTGCCAGCAGCTACACAGGTAGCGGAACCGGGGAGCTGTTTTTT. It translates to CASSYTGSGTGELFF.

The chain couples TRBV7-8 to TRBJ2-1; the match to TRBD1 covers 8 bases. V shed 5 bases, J shed 5 bases, and the junction held 5 bases outside the gene matches. Germline CDR1 reads SGHVS; CDR2 reads FQNEAQ. The CDR3 has 14 amino acids. CDR3 bases: TGTGCCAGCAGCAACGGACAGGGAAACAATGAGCAGTTCTTC. Its translation is CASSNGQGNNEQFF.

The V gene is TRBV27, the J gene TRBJ2-3, with D hard to call. The ends were cut back, 10 bases at V and 6 bases at J, with 11 bases in the middle. This CDR3 spans 11 amino acids. In germline, CDR1 is MNHEY, CDR2 SMNVEV (reference sequence). CDR3 coding DNA: TGTGCCATCTGGACGTACGATACGCAGTATTTT. Translating it yields CAIWTYDTQYF.

The CDR3 sequence is CAISETSPDRAGNTIYF. CDR3 bases: TGTGCCATCAGTGAGACATCCCCGGACAGGGCTGGAAACACCATATATTTT. The V and J genes are TRBV10-3 and TRBJ1-3, with TRBD1 matching 8 bases. V lost 2 bases to trimming and J lost 2 bases; unmatched junction nucleotides: 8. The length of the CDR3 is 17 residues. Germline V gene sequence: CDR1 ENHRY, CDR2 SYGVKD.

The chain combines TRBV4-1 with TRBJ1-4; D call uncertain. With 2 bases removed from V and 8 bases from J, the gap between germline ends came to 15 bases. The CDR3 loop spans 15 amino acids. Germline V gives CDR1 MGHRA, CDR2 YSYEKL. CDR3 region: CASSQLLTVPEKLFF. In nucleotides, the CDR3 is TGCGCCAGCAGCCAACTTCTCACAGTACCGGAAAAACTGTTTTTT.

V usage is TRBV18 and J usage is TRBJ1-5; maybe TRBD1 (5 bases). The germline gives CDR1 KGHSH, CDR2 LQKENI. Trimming pared 0 bases from V and 7 bases from J, leaving 16 bases between. There are 16 residues in the CDR3. The CDR3 loop is CASSPPSGGTGQPQHF. The CDR3 region has the DNA TGTGCCAGCTCACCACCGTCGGGGGGGACGGGACAGCCCCAGCATTTT.

The chain joins TRBV3-1 (or the pseudogene TRBV3-2) to TRBJ2-3; 12 bases fit TRBD2. V was pared by 5 bases and J by 5 bases, with 5 bases of the junction left unmatched. The germline V gene has CDR1 LGHDT and CDR2 YNNKEL (reference sequence). This CDR3 contains 15 residues. DNA of the CDR3: TGTGCCAGCAGCGACCTAGCGGGAGGGGGAGATACGCAGTATTTT. Its translation: CASSDLAGGGDTQYF.

This chain joins TRBV30 and TRBJ1-5; D is unresolved. Looked up from germline, CDR1 is GTSNPN and CDR2 is SVGIG (reference sequence). With 1 base removed from V and 7 bases from J, the gap between germline ends came to 20 bases. The CDR3 spans 16 residues. The CDR3 reads CAWSGTLGRAGQPQHF. The DNA for the CDR3 is TGTGCCTGGAGTGGTACCCTGGGGAGGGCCGGCCAGCCCCAGCATTTT.

The chain uses TRBV4-3 and TRBJ1-1; the D gene is possibly TRBD1 (5 bases). The CDR3 is 16 amino acids. Germline loops: CDR1 LGHNA, CDR2 YSLEER. Trimming shortened V by 0 bases and J by 5 bases, and 16 bases separated the two germline ends. In nucleotides, the CDR3 is TGCGCCAGCAGCCAAGATCTCGGGGCCCGGCAAACTGAAGCTTTCTTT. This sequence encodes CASSQDLGARQTEAFF.

J is TRBJ1-6 and V is TRBV4-3; D unresolved. CDR1 LGHNA and CDR2 YSLEER come from the germline V gene. Trimming stripped 1 base from V and 6 bases from J, with 10 bases between. The CDR3 runs to 15 residues. The CDR3 protein is CASSQVGGPNSPLHF. The CDR3 coding sequence is TGCGCCAGCAGCCAAGTGGGTGGGCCTAATTCACCCCTCCACTTT.